Listed below are T cell receptor beta chains from one sample, sequenced in a study of blood T cell repertoires in COVID-19. The method was immunoSEQ multiplex PCR; TCRdb's version includes in-frame clones alone and lacks a portion of them. The sample has about 280,000 clones; about 90% are singletons. The sample comprised PBMCs or T cells enriched from blood (not recorded which). The receptors come from a woman between 18 and 29 years old with acute COVID-19. CDR3s include the opening cysteine and the closing phenylalanine or tryptophan.

j_call | v_call | cdr3_aa
TRBJ2-2 | TRBV7-6 | CASSKSGSNTGELFF
TRBJ1-2 | TRBV18 | CASSPGQGAGYGYTF
TRBJ2-2 | TRBV28 | CASSLSPTGYTGELFF
TRBJ2-7 | TRBV6-5 | CASGGFPATYEQYF
TRBJ1-2 | TRBV28 | CASSPPGTARNTF
TRBJ2-1 | TRBV27 | CASREGLTYNEQFF
TRBJ1-3 | TRBV5-1 | CASSLWTGIGNTIYF
TRBJ2-5 | TRBV7-9 | CASSPSDDRGRETQYF
TRBJ2-1 | TRBV24-1 | CATSETGQHDNEQFF
TRBJ2-1 | TRBV4-1 | CASSQDDRYNEQFF
TRBJ1-1 | TRBV4-3 | CASSQEGLQDRGQNTEAFF
TRBJ2-5 | TRBV18 | CASSRLAGEVETQYF
TRBJ2-7 | TRBV4-1 | CASSQDPGQGSSYEQYF
TRBJ1-3 | TRBV6-5 | CASSPDRPGNTIYF
TRBJ1-5 | TRBV19 | CASSRVGGAVNQPQHF
TRBJ1-3 | TRBV18 | CASSPLPGTASGNTIYF
TRBJ2-1 | TRBV6-5 | CASSRGGGNEQFF
TRBJ2-1 | TRBV4-3 | CASSQVKLADNEQFF
TRBJ2-1 | TRBV10-1 | CASSELGLAGSYNEQFF
TRBJ2-1 | TRBV15 | CATSRARLAGGSSYNEQFF